This T cell receptor (beta chain) originates from a study of B cell selection in AIRE deficiency. Per the original methods: Pooled Tregs gave 50,000 to 60,000 patient and approximately 9.7x10^4 donor TCRbeta sequences. Data came from immunoSEQ multiplex PCR; TCRdb stores just in-frame clones and leaves some out. For V, J and clone size, that table is used; D and trimming come from the DNA. This table has about 22,000 clones, about nine tenths appearing once. Germline CDR1 is SEHNR and CDR2 is FQNEAQ (reference sequence). Deletions cut 3 bases from V and 3 bases from J, with 8 bases between. The CDR3 loop spans 13 amino acids. The regulatory T cell sort gate was CD4+CD25hiCD127low/negative. Findings of the study overall: Tconv and Treg cells from AIRE-deficient patients resembled healthy donors in TCRBV usage, CDR3 length and diversity. About 30.6% of healthy-shared Treg sequences were found among patient Tconv cells. Of about 4,000 shared Treg TCRbeta sequences, over 25% were healthy-only, around 9.3% patient-only.

Concerning this clone: Its antigen is unknown.

Sequenced input: CD4+CD25+ Tregs sorted from PBMCs. The V call is TRBV7-9, the J call TRBJ1-2, with TRBD1 as a possible D gene (6 bases). The clonotype originates from a human donor in good health. The CDR3 loop is CASSLEGDYGYTF. The CDR3 DNA reads TGTGCCAGCAGCTTGGAGGGGGACTATGGCTACACCTTC.